This T cell receptor (beta chain) was retrieved from a study of spatial heterogeneity in lung cancer. Study overall: There were 72 donors, all of them untreated patients with early-stage non-small cell lung cancer.

Time point here: blood at routine non-recurrence follow-up after resection. Unsorted samples of tumor, nontumor lung or frozen PBMC had their whole RNA sequenced. MiXCR, run by TCRdb on the 5' RACE reads, gives a single entry per CDR3 protein. Of some 41,000 distinct CDR3 sequences in the sample, over 9.5% are singletons; the top ten hold 17%. The TCR originated in a female donor with early-stage non-small cell lung cancer. The starting material was PBMCs, obtained at follow-up.

Here the CDR3 DNA reads TGTGCCACCAGCAGAGATCTGGCAGGGAGGGCTTTCTTT. Its translation: CATSRDLAGRAFF. The chain combines TRBV15 with TRBJ1-1, with D possibly TRBD1 on 5 matching bases. Germline CDR1 reads LNHNV; CDR2 reads YYDKDF (reference sequence). The CDR3 length is 13 residues. V was cut by 0 bases and J by 11 bases, with 13 bases left in between.